These 3 T cell receptor beta chains came from one sample sequenced in a study of T cell changes during pregnancy in multiple sclerosis. Assay: immunoSEQ multiplex PCR; the TCRdb copy retains only in-frame clones and omits some. Of about 52,000 clones listed, over 80% are singletons. The specimen was CD4+ T cells from peripheral blood mononuclear cells, collected in the third trimester of pregnancy. Receptors originate from a female donor with multiple sclerosis, enrolled in a pregnancy study.

V and J are TRBV19 and TRBJ1-1; TRBD1 agrees at 10 bases. Germline-derived CDR1 and CDR2 are LNHDA and SQIVND (reference sequence). The length of the CDR3 is 14 residues. V gave up 10 bases and J gave up 3 bases; unmatched junction bases: 8. The CDR3 protein is CATATGGAYTEAFF. The CDR3 bases are TGTGCCACCGCGACAGGGGGCGCGTACACTGAAGCTTTCTTT.

J is TRBJ2-7 and V is TRBV2, with 10 bases lining up with TRBD1. V was clipped by 4 bases and J by 2 bases; unmatched bases: 2. There are 14 residues in the CDR3. Germline-derived CDR1 and CDR2 are SNHLY and FYNNEI. CDR3 protein: CASSGQGATYEQYF. The CDR3 nucleotides are TGTGCCAGCAGTGGACAGGGGGCGACCTACGAGCAGTACTTC.

The chain recombines TRBV6-1 with TRBJ2-7; 8 nucleotides match TRBD1. Losses at the gene ends were 7 bases for V and 6 bases for J; bases not matched to a gene: 11. Germline V lookup: CDR1 MNHNS, CDR2 SASEGT. The length of the CDR3 is 14 residues. The CDR3 DNA sequence: TGTGCCAGCATCTCTTCGCCGACAGGGGTCGAGCAGTACTTC. The encoded protein is CASISSPTGVEQYF.